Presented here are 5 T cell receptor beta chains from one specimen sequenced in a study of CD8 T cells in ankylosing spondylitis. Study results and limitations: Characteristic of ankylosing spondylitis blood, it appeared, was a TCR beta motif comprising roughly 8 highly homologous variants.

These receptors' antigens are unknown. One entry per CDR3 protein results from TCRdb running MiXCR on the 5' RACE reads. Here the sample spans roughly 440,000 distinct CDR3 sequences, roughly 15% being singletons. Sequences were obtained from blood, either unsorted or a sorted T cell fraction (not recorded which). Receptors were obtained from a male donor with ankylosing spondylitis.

CDR3 DNA sequence: TGCAGTGCTAGAGGAGGGGTCGGGATCCGGCGAACTGAGCAGTTCTTC. Encoded protein: CSARGGVGIRRTEQFF. This chain uses TRBV20-1 with TRBJ2-1; D possibly uses TRBD1 or TRBD2 (5 bases each). CDR3 size: 16 residues. V was cut by 1 base and J by 9 bases, with 22 bases left in between. The germline V gene has CDR1 DFQATT and CDR2 SNEGSKA (reference sequence).

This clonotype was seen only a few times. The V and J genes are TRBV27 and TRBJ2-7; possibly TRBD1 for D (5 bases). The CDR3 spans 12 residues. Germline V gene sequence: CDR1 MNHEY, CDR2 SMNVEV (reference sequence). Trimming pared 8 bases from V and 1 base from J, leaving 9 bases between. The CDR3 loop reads CASAGSSYEQYF. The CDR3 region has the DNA TGTGCCAGCGCAGGGTCGTCCTACGAGCAGTACTTC.

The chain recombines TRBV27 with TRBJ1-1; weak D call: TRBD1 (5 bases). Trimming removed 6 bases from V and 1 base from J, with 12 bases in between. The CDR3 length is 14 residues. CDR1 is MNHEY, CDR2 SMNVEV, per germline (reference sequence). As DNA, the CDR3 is TGTGCCAGCAGGGGGGACCTCCGGAACACTGAAGCTTTCTTT. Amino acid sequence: CASRGDLRNTEAFF.

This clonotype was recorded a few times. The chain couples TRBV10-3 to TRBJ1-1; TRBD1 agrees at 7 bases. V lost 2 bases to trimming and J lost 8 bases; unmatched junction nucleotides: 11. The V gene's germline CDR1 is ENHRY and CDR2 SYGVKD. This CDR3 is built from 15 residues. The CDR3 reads CAISERTTTGREAFF. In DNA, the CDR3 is TGTGCCATCAGTGAGAGAACTACGACAGGGCGAGAAGCTTTCTTT.

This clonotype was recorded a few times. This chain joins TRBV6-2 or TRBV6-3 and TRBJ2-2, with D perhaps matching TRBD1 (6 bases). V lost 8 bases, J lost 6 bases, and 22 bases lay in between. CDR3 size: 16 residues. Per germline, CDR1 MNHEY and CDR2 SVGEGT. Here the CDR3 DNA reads TGTGCCAGCCGAAATACGGCCAGGGGACCCCCCGGGGAGCTGTTTTTT. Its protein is CASRNTARGPPGELFF.